The 7 T cell receptor beta chains in this list originate from one sample, sequenced in a study of T-cell memory formation after mild COVID-19 (dated by TCRdb to about 2021). The library was generated by 5' RACE. The sequencer listed for this sample is Illumina NovaSeq 6000. Through fastp at Q25 and MiXCR, TCRdb rebuilt clones from the public reads, retaining in-frame beta chains. CDR3 protein sequences are deduplicated, and each keeps its most common genes and DNA. Within this sample are 500,000 to 550,000 distinct CDR3 sequences, with about 20% of them counted one time only. The top ten clones comprise 12% of the sample. The sequencing sample was made of PBMCs or a T cell subset sorted from them (not recorded which). Receptors originate from an adult woman who had mild COVID-19 (a few samples of this study predate the infection). The sample titles of this study are shuffled in the database, so cell type and time point are left out; the donor was told from shared clones.

This chain connects TRBV12-3 or TRBV12-4 to TRBJ2-7; TRBD1 agrees at 10 bases. Losses at the gene ends were 7 bases for V and 3 bases for J; bases not matched to a gene: 6. The length of the CDR3 is 14 residues. The CDR3 is CASKRDRGFYEQYF. The CDR3 DNA reads as TGTGCCAGCAAAAGGGACAGGGGATTCTACGAGCAGTACTTC.

V usage is TRBV6-2 or TRBV6-3 and J usage is TRBJ2-7, with 9 bases aligning to TRBD1. The CDR3 consists of 15 residues. The V segment lost 6 bases and the J segment 5 bases; nucleotides outside the gene matches: 11. In germline, CDR1 is MNHEY, CDR2 SVGEGT. CDR3: CASRDPGQGSHEQYF. CDR3 DNA: TGTGCCAGCAGGGACCCGGGACAGGGTTCCCACGAGCAGTACTTC.

This clonotype was recorded only once. V and J are TRBV5-6 and TRBJ1-2, with D hard to call. Trimming left V 4 bases short and J 5 bases short, with 18 bases between. Per the germline V gene, CDR1 is SGHDT and CDR2 is YYEEEE. The CDR3 runs to 15 residues. The DNA of the CDR3 is TGTGCCAGCAGCCCCATGGAACGGTCCACTTATGGCTACACCTTC. Translation: CASSPMERSTYGYTF.

This clonotype was seen a few times. The V gene is TRBV7-6, the J gene TRBJ2-2, with 7 bases that match TRBD2. The CDR3 covers 17 residues. Germline values: CDR1 SGHVS, CDR2 FNYEAQ. The V and J ends lost 1 base and 3 bases, in that order; junction bases with no gene match: 8. The CDR3 DNA reads TGTGCCAGCAGCTTAGAGGCGGCGGGGGACCACACCGGGGAGCTGTTTTTT. Encoded protein: CASSLEAAGDHTGELFF.

The J gene is TRBJ2-5, the V gene TRBV7-9; the match to TRBD1 covers 10 bases. The CDR3 has 17 residues. V shed 5 bases, J shed 5 bases, and the junction held 14 bases outside the gene matches. Germline V lookup: CDR1 SEHNR, CDR2 FQNEAQ (reference sequence). CDR3 nucleotide sequence: TGTGCCAGCAGCCCCTCTTTTGGGGACAGGGGCATGGAGACCCAGTACTTC. Protein: CASSPSFGDRGMETQYF.

The chain has TRBV6-6 and TRBJ1-5; 7 nucleotides line up with TRBD1. From germline, CDR1 is MNHNY and CDR2 SVGAGI (reference sequence). Trimming at V came to 5 bases and at J to 3 bases, leaving 7 bases not matched to a gene. The CDR3 contains 15 residues. CDR3 bases: TGTGCCAGCAGTACCTGGACAGGAAACAATCAGCCCCAGCATTTT. It specifies CASSTWTGNNQPQHF.

This clonotype was detected a few times. The rearrangement joins TRBV7-8 to TRBJ1-2; D gene ambiguous. Germline V gene data show CDR1 as SGHVS and CDR2 as FQNEAQ. The CDR3 runs to 15 residues. V was pared by 7 bases and J by 4 bases, with 19 bases between. DNA for the CDR3: TGTGCCAGCAACCCATTTCAGCGGAGAGGCTATGGCTACACCTTC. Translated: CASNPFQRRGYGYTF.